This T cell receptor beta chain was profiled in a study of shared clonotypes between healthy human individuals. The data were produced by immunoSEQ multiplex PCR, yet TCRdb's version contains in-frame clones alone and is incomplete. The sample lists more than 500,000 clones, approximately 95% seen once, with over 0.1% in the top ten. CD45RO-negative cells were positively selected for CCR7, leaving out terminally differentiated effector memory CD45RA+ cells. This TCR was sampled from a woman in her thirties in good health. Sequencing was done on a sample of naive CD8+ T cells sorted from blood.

In DNA form, the CDR3 reads TGCGCCAGCAGCCAAGAACTGCTGAACACAGATACGCAGTATTTT. Translating it yields CASSQELLNTDTQYF. This chain uses TRBV4-1 with TRBJ2-3; D ambiguous. The CDR3 spans 15 residues. The germline V gene has CDR1 MGHRA and CDR2 YSYEKL. Trimming removed 0 bases from V and 2 bases from J, with 9 bases in between.